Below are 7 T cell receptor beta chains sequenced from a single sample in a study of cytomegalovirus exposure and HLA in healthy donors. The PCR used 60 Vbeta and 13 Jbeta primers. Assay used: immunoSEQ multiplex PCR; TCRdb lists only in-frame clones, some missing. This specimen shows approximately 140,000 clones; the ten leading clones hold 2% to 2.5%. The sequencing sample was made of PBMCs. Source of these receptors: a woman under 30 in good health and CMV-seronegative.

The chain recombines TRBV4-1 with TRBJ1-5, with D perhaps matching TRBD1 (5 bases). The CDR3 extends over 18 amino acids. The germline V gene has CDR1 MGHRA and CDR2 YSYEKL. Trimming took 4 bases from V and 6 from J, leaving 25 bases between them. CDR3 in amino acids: CASSLDAEKGDVGQPQHF. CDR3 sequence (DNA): TGCGCCAGCAGCCTGGACGCCGAAAAAGGGGATGTCGGTCAGCCCCAGCATTTT.

The CDR3 DNA reads as TGTGCCAGCAACCGTGGCTCAAATGAAAAACTGTTTTTT. Residues: CASNRGSNEKLFF. The genes are TRBV19 and TRBJ1-4; D remains unclear. The CDR3 has 13 amino acids. V was shortened by 9 bases and J by 5 bases, with 13 bases between the two germline ends. The V gene's germline CDR1 is LNHDA and CDR2 SQIVND (reference sequence).

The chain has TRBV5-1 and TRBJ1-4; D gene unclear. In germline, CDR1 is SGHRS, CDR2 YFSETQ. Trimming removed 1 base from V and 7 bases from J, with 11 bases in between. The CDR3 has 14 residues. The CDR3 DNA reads TGCGCCAGCAGCTTGTCCAGCGGCTCTGAAAAACTGTTTTTT. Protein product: CASSLSSGSEKLFF. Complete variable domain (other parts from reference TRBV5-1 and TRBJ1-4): KAGVTQTPRYLIKTRGQQVTLSCSPISGHRSVSWYQQTPGQGLQFLFEYFSETQRNKGNFPGRFSGRQFSNSRSEMNVSTLELGDSALYLCASSLSSGSEKLFFGSGTQLSVL.

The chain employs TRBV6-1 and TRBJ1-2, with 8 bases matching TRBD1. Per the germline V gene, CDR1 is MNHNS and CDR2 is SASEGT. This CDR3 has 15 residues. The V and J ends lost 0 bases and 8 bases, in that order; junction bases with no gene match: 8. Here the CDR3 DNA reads TGTGCCAGCAGTGAAGCGATTGCAGGGGGCCTCGGCTACACCTTC. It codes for CASSEAIAGGLGYTF.

This CDR3 is CASSLVPGVGYEQFF. The CDR3 DNA sequence: TGTGCCAGCAGCTTAGTTCCGGGAGTAGGGTATGAGCAGTTCTTC. The J gene is TRBJ2-1, the V gene TRBV7-3, with D maybe TRBD2 (6 bases). This CDR3 spans 15 amino acids. Trimming took off 2 bases at V and 8 bases at J, with 16 bases between the two ends. The germline gives CDR1 SGHTA, CDR2 FQGTGA. Variable domain in full (rest from reference TRBV7-3 and TRBJ2-1): GAGVSQTPSNKVTEKGKYVELRCDPISGHTALYWYRQSLGQGPEFLIYFQGTGAADDSGLPNDRFFAVRPEGSVSTLKIQRTERGDSAVYLCASSLVPGVGYEQFFGPGTRLTVL.

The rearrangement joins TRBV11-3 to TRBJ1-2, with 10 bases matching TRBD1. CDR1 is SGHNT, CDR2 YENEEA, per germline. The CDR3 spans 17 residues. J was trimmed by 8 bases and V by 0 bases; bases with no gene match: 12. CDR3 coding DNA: TGTGCCAGCAGCTTAGATTGGCCGGGACAGGGGACCAGCGGCTACACCTTC. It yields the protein CASSLDWPGQGTSGYTF.

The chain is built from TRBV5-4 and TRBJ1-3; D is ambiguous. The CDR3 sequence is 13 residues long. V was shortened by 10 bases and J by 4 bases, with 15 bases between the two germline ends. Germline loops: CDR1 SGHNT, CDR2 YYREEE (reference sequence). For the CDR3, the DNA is TGTGCCGTCTCAGGATCGGGGGGAAACACCATATATTTT. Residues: CAVSGSGGNTIYF.